Listed here are 7 T cell receptor beta chains from one sample, sequenced in a study of technical replicates of blood from a few donors listed by TCRdb under 2017. The method was the immunoSEQ multiplex PCR assay. Imported from immuneACCESS, the table was reduced by TCRdb to in-frame sequences with V and J called. These copies leave out some clones; in studies compared against another copy, an unresolved V gene accounts for under half, and the cause of the remainder is not known. This sample is represented by 70,000 to 80,000 clones; roughly 91% of them were singletons. The ten largest clones take up 0.37% of the sample. Sample: T cells isolated from PBMCs. The receptors here all came from a human donor in good health. Some clones in this sample may be carry-over from other donors' samples.

This chain uses TRBV5-4 with TRBJ2-6, with a possible D match to TRBD1 (5 bases). V was clipped by 2 bases and J by 4 bases, with 10 bases between them. The CDR3 consists of 15 residues. Germline V gene data show CDR1 as SGHNT and CDR2 as YYREEE (reference sequence). The CDR3 region has the DNA TGTGCCAGCAGCTTTACAGGAACCGGGGCCAACGTCCTGACTTTC. The encoded protein is CASSFTGTGANVLTF. Variable domain in full (rest from reference TRBV5-4 and TRBJ2-6): ETGVTQSPTHLIKTRGQQVTLRCSSQSGHNTVSWYQQALGQGPQFIFQYYREEENGRGNFPPRFSGLQFPNYSSELNVNALELDDSALYLCASSFTGTGANVLTFGAGSRLTVL.

This rearrangement joins TRBV6-5 to TRBJ1-2, with TRBD1 matching over 8 bases. Germline CDR1 is MNHEY and CDR2 is SVGAGI. The ends lost 6 bases at V and 7 bases at J; junction bases unmatched: 7. The CDR3 runs to 13 residues. The CDR3, as DNA: TGTGCCAGCAGAGCGGGACAGGTTGTTGGCTACACCTTC. Translated: CASRAGQVVGYTF.

This clone was found a few times. The chain uses TRBV29-1 and TRBJ1-1; D is uncertain. In germline, CDR1 is SQVTM, CDR2 ANQGSEA. The CDR3 spans 14 residues. Between the trimmed V and J ends, which lost 5 bases and 1 base, there was a span of 14 bases. CDR3 coding DNA: TGCAGCGTTCAAACCCCCCCGGGGAACACTGAAGCTTTCTTT. Amino acid sequence: CSVQTPPGNTEAFF. The whole variable domain, remainder taken from reference TRBV29-1 and TRBJ1-1, is SAVISQKPSRDICQRGTSLTIQCQVDSQVTMMFWYRQQPGQSLTLIATANQGSEATYESGFVIDKFPISRPNLTFSTLTVSNMSPEDSSIYLCSVQTPPGNTEAFFGQGTRLTVV.

The chain carries TRBV5-8 and TRBJ2-3; 7 bases are shared with TRBD2. Germline V gene sequence: CDR1 SGHTS, CDR2 YDEGEE. After removal of 7 bases from V and 4 bases from J, the junction contained 9 bases not matched to a gene. The CDR3 consists of 14 residues. This chain's CDR3 is CASRGLEGADTQYF. CDR3 nucleotide sequence: TGTGCCAGCCGCGGACTAGAAGGGGCAGATACGCAGTATTTT.

This rearrangement joins TRBV28 to TRBJ2-7; 10 nucleotides line up with TRBD1. This CDR3 is built from 13 residues. V dropped 3 bases and J dropped 6; count of bases not matched to a gene: 2. The V gene's germline CDR1 is MDHEN and CDR2 SYDVKM. In DNA, the CDR3 is TGTGCCAGCAGTTTGGGACAGGGGCCCGAGCAGTACTTC. Translating it yields CASSLGQGPEQYF.

The chain combines TRBV10-3 with TRBJ2-7; possible D gene TRBD1, 6 bases. The CDR3 runs to 14 residues. The V and J ends lost 6 bases and 2 bases respectively, with 14 bases between them. Germline V CDR1 and CDR2: ENHRY, SYGVKD. The CDR3 loop reads CAIRTGTSTYEQYF. In nucleotides, the CDR3 is TGTGCCATCAGGACCGGGACAAGTACCTACGAGCAGTACTTC.

The CDR3, as DNA: TGCGCCAGCAGCTTGGTAGCTAACTATGGCTACACCTTC. Its translation: CASSLVANYGYTF. The chain recombines TRBV5-1 with TRBJ1-2; no clear D. V lost 0 bases to trimming and J lost 0 bases, with 3 bases between them. This CDR3 region has 13 residues. Per germline, CDR1 SGHRS and CDR2 YFSETQ.